The TCR beta chain under discussion was sequenced for a study of cytomegalovirus exposure and HLA in healthy donors. Study conclusions and caveats: As was reported, the classifier diagnosed cytomegalovirus status with high specificity and sensitivity.

With respect to this clone: The antigen is not known.

The CDR3 contains 12 residues. The germline V and J ends were trimmed by 6 bases and 6 bases, with 12 bases remaining between them. Germline V gene data show CDR1 as SNHLY and CDR2 as FYNNEI. PCR employed 60 Vbeta and 13 Jbeta primers. The protocol was immunoSEQ multiplex PCR, while the TCRdb copy is restricted to in-frame clones and leaves out a portion. The sample shows approximately 100,000 clones, 69% of them seen only once. The source of this sequence is a woman aged 65 to 85 in good health and CMV-seropositive. Sequencing was carried out using PBMCs. V usage is TRBV2 and J usage is TRBJ2-7; possibly TRBD2 for D (6 bases). Here the CDR3 reads CASSRDFSEQYF. The CDR3, as DNA: TGTGCCAGCAGCAGGGACTTCAGCGAGCAGTACTTC.